Included here is one T cell receptor beta chain sequence, with context. These data come from a study of patients and donors after allogeneic stem cell transplantation. TCRdb reanalysed the RT-PCR reads using MiXCR and keeps one entry per CDR3 protein. The sample has fewer than 200,000 distinct CDR3 sequences, about 29% seen once. What was sequenced was blood, either unsorted or a sorted T cell fraction (not recorded which). This clonotype was sampled from a human donor who was either an allogeneic HSCT recipient or a stem cell or donor lymphocyte infusion donor (not recorded which). It is not recorded whose cells these are; they may come from a transplant donor.

The DNA of the CDR3 is TGTGCCAGCAGCTTACTAGGGGATACGCAGTATTTT. Protein: CASSLLGDTQYF. The genes are TRBV7-2 and TRBJ2-3; D ambiguous. Germline loops: CDR1 SGHTA, CDR2 FQGNSA. Trimming stripped 2 bases from V and 6 bases from J, with 6 bases between. The CDR3 runs to 12 residues.